The 26 T cell receptor beta chains in this list originate from one sample, sequenced in a study of OX40 agonist ivuxolimab in advanced cancers. The table came from immunoSEQ multiplex PCR; TCRdb's copy has only in-frame clones and leaves some out. The sample yields 95,000 to 150,000 clones, 85% to 90% seen once. Sequenced here: CD4+ or CD8+ T cells sorted from blood, sampled in a trial of the OX40 agonist ivuxolimab. These receptors were collected from an adult with an advanced solid tumor such as melanoma, head and neck, liver or kidney cancer.

The chain couples TRBV7-9 to TRBJ2-1; 9 positions match TRBD1. The CDR3 covers 13 residues. Germline V gives CDR1 SEHNR, CDR2 FQNEAQ (reference sequence). V shed 4 bases, J shed 10 bases, and the junction held 5 bases outside the gene matches. Here the CDR3 DNA reads TGTGCCAGCAGCTCACAGGGGGCGATGGAGCAGTTCTTC. Protein product: CASSSQGAMEQFF. Supplemented by reference TRBV7-9 and TRBJ2-1, the full variable domain reads DTGVSQNPRHKITKRGQNVTFRCDPISEHNRLYWYRQTLGQGPEFLTYFQNEAQLEKSRLLSDRFSAERPKGSFSTLEIQRTEQGDSAMYLCASSSQGAMEQFFGPGTRLTVL.

CDR3 DNA sequence: TGTGCCAGCAGCCTCGGACGGGTAACTAGCAATCAGCCCCAGCATTTT. It encodes CASSLGRVTSNQPQHF. The chain links TRBV28 to TRBJ1-5, with no clear D. The germline V gene encodes CDR1 MDHEN and CDR2 SYDVKM. The CDR3 consists of 16 residues. The V end lost 6 bases, the J end lost 0 bases, and 15 bases lay between the germline ends.

The chain recombines TRBV7-8 with TRBJ2-5; 7 bases are shared with TRBD1. The germline V gene has CDR1 SGHVS and CDR2 FQNEAQ. This CDR3 is 14 amino acids long. Trimming took 3 bases from V and 7 from J; bases not matched to a gene: 8. CDR3 sequence: CASSLLQGTGTQYF. For the CDR3, the DNA is TGTGCCAGCAGCTTGCTACAGGGGACCGGGACCCAGTACTTC.

The V gene is TRBV10-3, the J gene TRBJ2-1, with TRBD2 matching 11 bases. The CDR3 consists of 17 residues. Looked up from germline, CDR1 is ENHRY and CDR2 is SYGVKD. After removal of 0 bases from V and 2 bases from J, the junction contained 3 bases not matched to a gene. The CDR3 loop reads CAISESFSGGAYNEQFF. The CDR3 DNA sequence: TGTGCCATCAGTGAGTCTTTTAGCGGGGGGGCCTACAATGAGCAGTTCTTC.

The rearrangement joins TRBV7-2 to TRBJ1-2; 8 bases are a match to TRBD1. V lost 4 bases to trimming and J lost 2 bases; unmatched junction nucleotides: 6. The CDR3 has 15 residues. The germline gives CDR1 SGHTA, CDR2 FQGNSA. The CDR3 region is CASSSGQGGNYGYTF. The CDR3 coding sequence is TGTGCCAGCAGCTCCGGACAGGGTGGAAACTATGGCTACACCTTC.

The genes are TRBV11-3 and TRBJ2-3, with D perhaps given as TRBD1 or TRBD2 (6 bases each). The CDR3 totals 16 residues. The V and J ends lost 1 base and 2 bases respectively, with 13 bases between them. From germline, CDR1 is SGHNT and CDR2 YENEEA. CDR3 nucleotides: TGTGCCAGCAGCTTAGGTGCGGGACACTCCACAGATACGCAGTATTTT. Encoded protein: CASSLGAGHSTDTQYF.

V usage is TRBV28 and J usage is TRBJ1-1; TRBD1 aligns across 7 bases. CDR3 length: 17 amino acids. CDR1 MDHEN and CDR2 SYDVKM come from the germline V gene. The V segment lost 2 bases and the J segment 0 bases; nucleotides outside the gene matches: 9. The CDR3, as DNA: TGTGCCAGCAGTTTAGGGCAGGGGGGACGCCTGAACACTGAAGCTTTCTTT. This translates into CASSLGQGGRLNTEAFF.

The chain recombines TRBV28 with TRBJ2-3; 12 bases map to TRBD2. This CDR3 has 15 residues. Germline CDR1 MDHEN, CDR2 SYDVKM. After removal of 5 bases from V and 4 bases from J, the junction contained 4 bases not matched to a gene. The CDR3 sequence is CASSVTSGGSDTQYF. The DNA of the CDR3 is TGTGCCAGCAGTGTGACTAGCGGGGGCTCAGATACGCAGTATTTT.

CDR3 in amino acids: CASSSQETQYF. The CDR3 region has the DNA TGTGCCAGCAGCAGCCAAGAGACCCAGTACTTC. This chain uses TRBV11-1 with TRBJ2-5; no reliable D call. V gave up 5 bases and J gave up 1 base, with 2 bases separating them. The CDR3 is made up of 11 amino acids. The germline V gene encodes CDR1 SGHAT and CDR2 FQDESV (reference sequence).

This chain links TRBV7-2 with TRBJ2-2, with D possibly matching TRBD2 (6 bases). The CDR3 is 17 residues long. Germline V CDR1 and CDR2: SGHTA, FQGNSA. V lost 5 bases, J lost 4 bases, and 20 bases lay in between. The CDR3 nucleotides read TGTGCCAGCAGCCAATCTCTTATCGCGGGGTTCACCGGGGAGCTGTTTTTT. Protein: CASSQSLIAGFTGELFF.

The chain joins TRBV6-5 to TRBJ1-2; D remains unclear. Germline CDR1 and CDR2: MNHEY and SVGAGI. Trimming pared 10 bases from V and 6 bases from J, leaving 18 bases between. This CDR3 region has 13 residues. For the CDR3, the DNA is TGTGCCACCTCAGACGGCTATAGAGATGGCTACACCTTC. Protein sequence: CATSDGYRDGYTF.

This clone has just one count. This rearrangement joins TRBV11-2 to TRBJ1-4; no clear D. This CDR3 comprises 13 residues. Per germline, CDR1 SGHAT and CDR2 FQNNGV. V shed 3 bases and J shed 4 bases, with 6 bases lying between them. CDR3: CASSFRVNEKLFF. The CDR3, as DNA: TGTGCCAGCAGCTTTCGGGTTAATGAAAAACTGTTTTTT.

This sequence joins TRBV6-6 and TRBJ2-1; 7 nucleotides line up with TRBD1. CDR3 size: 15 residues. Germline loops: CDR1 MNHNY, CDR2 SVGAGI (reference sequence). V was clipped by 8 bases and J by 2 bases; unmatched bases: 9. This CDR3 reads CASEGATKTYNEQFF. In DNA, the CDR3 is TGTGCCAGCGAGGGGGCAACCAAAACCTACAATGAGCAGTTCTTC.

The chain couples TRBV10-3 to TRBJ2-3; TRBD2 matches at 13 bases. The junction had 2 bases not matched to a gene; V was cut back by 0 bases and J by 14 bases. The CDR3 extends over 13 amino acids. Germline V gene data show CDR1 as ENHRY and CDR2 as SYGVKD. CDR3 region: CAISESGLAGVYF. The CDR3 DNA follows: TGTGCCATCAGTGAGTCCGGACTAGCGGGGGTGTATTTT.

The chain combines TRBV6-5 with TRBJ1-5; D possibly corresponds to TRBD1 (5 bases). The CDR3 extends over 15 amino acids. The germline V gene encodes CDR1 MNHEY and CDR2 SVGAGI. V lost 5 bases to trimming and J lost 6 bases, with 17 bases between them. In DNA, the CDR3 is TGTGCCAGCAGTGGCCCGACAGTTCTTGGTCAGCCCCAGCATTTT. This sequence encodes CASSGPTVLGQPQHF.

This clone has just one count. V gene TRBV7-2 combines with J gene TRBJ1-4; 8 bases align to TRBD1. The CDR3 extends over 15 amino acids. Unmatched junction bases numbered 5, after V lost 4 bases and J lost 4 bases. CDR1 SGHTA and CDR2 FQGNSA come from the germline V gene. CDR3 loop: CASSYGGQVNEKLFF. CDR3 bases: TGTGCCAGCAGCTACGGGGGACAGGTTAATGAAAAACTGTTTTTT.

The chain couples TRBV7-2 to TRBJ2-3; possible D gene TRBD1, 5 bases. There are 17 residues in the CDR3. CDR1 is SGHTA, CDR2 FQGNSA, per germline. V lost 0 bases, J lost 0 bases, and 13 bases lay in between. The CDR3 protein is CASSLAWTQTSTDTQYF. The DNA for the CDR3 is TGTGCCAGCAGCTTAGCGTGGACACAGACTAGCACAGATACGCAGTATTTT. The variable domain in full, completed from reference TRBV7-2 and TRBJ2-3, reads GAGVSQSPSNKVTEKGKDVELRCDPISGHTALYWYRQSLGQGLEFLIYFQGNSAPDKSGLPSDRFSAERTGGSVSTLTIQRTQQEDSAVYLCASSLAWTQTSTDTQYFGPGTRLTVL.

In DNA, the CDR3 is TGTGCCAGCACCGAGGACACCTCGAACACTGAAGCTTTCTTT. Protein product: CASTEDTSNTEAFF. The chain recombines TRBV5-4 with TRBJ1-1; possibly TRBD1 for D (5 bases). Per the germline V gene, CDR1 is SGHNT and CDR2 is YYREEE (reference sequence). The CDR3 sequence is 14 residues long. The V and J ends lost 6 bases and 1 base respectively, with 13 bases between them.

The rearrangement joins TRBV10-3 to TRBJ1-5; no definite D call. Germline V gene data show CDR1 as ENHRY and CDR2 as SYGVKD. Trimming left V 0 bases short and J 2 bases short, with 11 bases between. The CDR3 consists of 16 residues. The CDR3 region has the DNA TGTGCCATCAGTGAGTCGTTAACGGTAGGCAATCAGCCCCAGCATTTT. This translates into CAISESLTVGNQPQHF.

This chain uses TRBV12-5 with TRBJ2-2; D possibly corresponds to TRBD1 (6 bases). CDR3 length: 14 residues. Trimming took 7 bases from V and 6 from J, leaving 15 bases between them. Germline CDR1 LGHNT, CDR2 FRNRAP. The CDR3 DNA reads as TGTGCTAGTGCCCCGACACAGGGAGCCGGGGAGCTGTTTTTT. Protein product: CASAPTQGAGELFF.

This clone occurred once. The chain combines TRBV19 with TRBJ1-4; D gene unclear. This CDR3 has 14 amino acids. V was shortened by 7 bases and J by 4 bases, with 13 bases between the two germline ends. The germline CDR1 and CDR2 sequences are LNHDA and SQIVND (reference sequence). The CDR3, as DNA: TGTGCCAGTACCAGTCGGAGTGATAATGAAAAACTGTTTTTT. This translates into CASTSRSDNEKLFF.

The chain employs TRBV29-1 and TRBJ2-1; 7 bases agree with TRBD2. The ends lost 7 bases at V and 5 bases at J; junction bases unmatched: 5. This CDR3 region has 12 residues. The germline V gene encodes CDR1 SQVTM and CDR2 ANQGSEA. Here the CDR3 DNA reads TGCAGCGGAGGGAGGGGTGACAATGAGCAGTTCTTC. Its translation is CSGGRGDNEQFF.

The chain employs TRBV4-1 and TRBJ2-5; TRBD2 aligns across 12 bases. Trimming at V came to 1 base and at J to 6 bases, leaving 3 bases not matched to a gene. CDR1 and CDR2 (germline): MGHRA, YSYEKL. CDR3 size: 15 residues. The chain's CDR3 is CASSQGLAGAKTQYF. As DNA, the CDR3 is TGCGCCAGCAGCCAAGGACTAGCGGGGGCAAAGACCCAGTACTTC.

The V and J genes are TRBV7-2 and TRBJ1-3; maybe TRBD1 (5 bases). The CDR3 has 14 residues. V dropped 8 bases and J dropped 3 bases, with 14 bases sitting between them. Per germline, CDR1 SGHTA and CDR2 FQGNSA. The CDR3 region is CASHWGGGGNTIYF. The CDR3 DNA reads as TGTGCCAGCCATTGGGGGGGAGGTGGAAACACCATATATTTT.

This sequence joins TRBV28 and TRBJ2-7, with 8 bases fitting TRBD2. Germline loops: CDR1 MDHEN, CDR2 SYDVKM. V lost 6 bases, J lost 0 bases, and 10 bases stayed unmatched. The CDR3 runs to 16 residues. Here the CDR3 reads CASSSPGAGASYEQYF. The CDR3, as DNA: TGTGCCAGCAGCTCGCCCGGAGCGGGGGCCTCCTACGAGCAGTACTTC.

The chain recombines TRBV7-3 with TRBJ1-2; perhaps TRBD1 as D (5 bases). The CDR3 has 14 residues. The germline V and J ends were trimmed by 5 bases and 4 bases, with 14 bases remaining between them. The germline CDR1 and CDR2 sequences are SGHTA and FQGTGA. The chain's CDR3 is CASSPRGEGYGYTF. CDR3 DNA: TGTGCCAGCAGCCCTCGGGGGGAAGGCTATGGCTACACCTTC.